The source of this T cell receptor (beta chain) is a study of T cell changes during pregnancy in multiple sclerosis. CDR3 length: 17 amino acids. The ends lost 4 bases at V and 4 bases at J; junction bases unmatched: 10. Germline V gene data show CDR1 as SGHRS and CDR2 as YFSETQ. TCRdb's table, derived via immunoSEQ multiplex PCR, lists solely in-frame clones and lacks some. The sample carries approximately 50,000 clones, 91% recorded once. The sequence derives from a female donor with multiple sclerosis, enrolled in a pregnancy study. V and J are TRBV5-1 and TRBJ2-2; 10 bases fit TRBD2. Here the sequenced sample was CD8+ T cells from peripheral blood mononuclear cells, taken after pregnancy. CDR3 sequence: CASSPAPSGRVTGELFF. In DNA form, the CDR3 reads TGCGCCAGCAGCCCCGCTCCTAGCGGGAGAGTCACCGGGGAGCTGTTTTTT.